These 25 T cell receptor beta chains were sequenced from one sample in a study of T cells after posttransplantation cyclophosphamide. Profiling relied on immunoSEQ multiplex PCR, and the TCRdb table lists in-frame clones only, not all of them. The sample includes 11,000 to 15,000 clones, approximately 80% of them seen just once. Sequenced: memory CD4+ T cells sorted from PBMCs. Receptors originate from a man aged 50 to 60.

The V call is TRBV11-3, the J call TRBJ2-7; D may be TRBD2 (5 bases). V dropped 2 bases and J dropped 6 bases, with 17 bases sitting between them. From germline, CDR1 is SGHNT and CDR2 YENEEA. CDR3 size: 15 residues. This CDR3 is CASSLKIHSDSEQYF. DNA for the CDR3: TGTGCCAGCAGCTTAAAGATACACTCGGACTCCGAGCAGTACTTC.

The gene calls are TRBV4-1 and TRBJ1-1; TRBD1 matches at 9 bases. Germline assignment: CDR1 MGHRA and CDR2 YSYEKL. The V gene end was trimmed by 4 bases and the J gene end by 0 bases; junction bases not matched to a gene: 3. CDR3 length: 15 residues. This CDR3 reads CASSRGTGLNTEAFF. The CDR3 nucleotides read TGCGCCAGCAGCCGGGGGACAGGGTTGAACACTGAAGCTTTCTTT.

The CDR3 spells CASSYTGIYGYTF. Written as DNA, the CDR3 is TGTGCCAGCAGCTATACAGGGATCTATGGCTACACCTTC. V and J are TRBV7-2 and TRBJ1-2, with D possibly being TRBD1 (6 bases). Trimming removed 4 bases at V and 4 bases at J, with 10 bases between. The germline V gene encodes CDR1 SGHTA and CDR2 FQGNSA. The CDR3 totals 13 residues.

The chain employs TRBV5-4 and TRBJ2-7, with TRBD1 matching 7 bases. In germline, CDR1 is SGHNT, CDR2 YYREEE (reference sequence). V was clipped by 4 bases and J by 0 bases; unmatched bases: 4. The CDR3 sequence is 14 residues long. Here the CDR3 reads CASSDRTGSYEQYF. Written as DNA, the CDR3 is TGTGCCAGCAGCGATCGGACAGGCTCCTACGAGCAGTACTTC.

The rearrangement uses TRBV4-3 and TRBJ2-1; D might be TRBD1 (6 bases). The germline V gene has CDR1 LGHNA and CDR2 YSLEER. The CDR3 has 14 residues. V was pared by 3 bases and J by 4 bases, with 10 bases between. As DNA, the CDR3 is TGCGCCAGCAGCCAGGACACAGGGTACAATGAGCAGTTCTTC. The encoded protein is CASSQDTGYNEQFF.

The chain carries TRBV18 and TRBJ2-2; D not resolved. V lost 0 bases, J lost 4 bases, and 9 bases lay in between. CDR3 length: 15 residues. The V gene's germline CDR1 is KGHSH and CDR2 LQKENI. The CDR3 reads CASSPPHSGTGELFF. In DNA form, the CDR3 reads TGTGCCAGCTCACCACCTCACTCGGGCACCGGGGAGCTGTTTTTT.

For the CDR3, the DNA is TGTGCCAGCAGACTTGACTCCCTCTCCTACAATGAGCAGTTCTTC. Residues: CASRLDSLSYNEQFF. This chain joins TRBV6-5 and TRBJ2-1, with unresolved D. CDR1 and CDR2 (germline): MNHEY, SVGAGI. The CDR3 consists of 15 residues. Trimming cost V 6 bases and J 0 bases, with 12 bases left between them.

This chain joins TRBV5-1 and TRBJ2-7, with 9 positions matching TRBD2. Germline V lookup: CDR1 SGHRS, CDR2 YFSETQ. V gave up 0 bases and J gave up 6 bases; unmatched junction bases: 7. This CDR3 is built from 15 residues. CDR3 coding DNA: TGCGCCAGCAGCTTGGGGATAGCGGGAGACGGCGAGCAGTACTTC. Amino acids: CASSLGIAGDGEQYF.

CDR3: CASSLARGKGDYGYTF. CDR3 DNA: TGTGCCAGCAGCTTGGCCCGGGGGAAGGGAGACTATGGCTACACCTTC. The chain employs TRBV5-6 and TRBJ1-2, with D possibly matching TRBD1 (5 bases). Trimming removed 0 bases from V and 3 bases from J, with 15 bases in between. CDR1 is SGHDT and CDR2 is YYEEEE in the germline V gene. The CDR3 loop spans 16 amino acids.

This chain connects TRBV4-2 to TRBJ1-2, with D possibly being TRBD1 (5 bases). Germline CDR1 reads LGHNA; CDR2 reads YNFKEQ. V shed 2 bases and J shed 6 bases, with 13 bases lying between them. CDR3 length equals 14 residues. The CDR3 nucleotides read TGTGCCAGCAGCCAATGGGGCAGGGAGGATGGCTACACCTTC. This sequence encodes CASSQWGREDGYTF.

The gene calls are TRBV5-1 and TRBJ2-7, with 9 bases fitting TRBD2. Germline-derived CDR1 and CDR2 are SGHRS and YFSETQ. CDR3 length equals 15 residues. V lost 0 bases, J lost 7 bases, and 8 bases stayed unmatched. CDR3 sequence: CASSLAAGGPWEQYF. As DNA, the CDR3 is TGCGCCAGCAGCTTGGCTGCGGGAGGGCCTTGGGAGCAGTACTTC.

The rearrangement uses TRBV30 and TRBJ1-4; no reliable D call. V shed 4 bases and J shed 8 bases, with 14 bases lying between them. Germline V gene sequence: CDR1 GTSNPN, CDR2 SVGIG (reference sequence). This CDR3 is 13 amino acids long. The CDR3 is CAWNNDPREKLFF. CDR3 bases: TGTGCCTGGAATAACGACCCGAGGGAAAAACTGTTTTTT.

The J gene is TRBJ1-5, the V gene TRBV4-2, with 7 bases aligning to TRBD1. Germline lookup yields CDR1 LGHNA and CDR2 YNFKEQ. V shed 4 bases, J shed 6 bases, and the junction held 6 bases outside the gene matches. CDR3 size: 14 residues. As DNA, the CDR3 is TGTGCCAGCAGCCTAACAGGGGTCGGTCAGCCCCAGCATTTT. It translates to CASSLTGVGQPQHF.

This clone has just a few counts. The chain employs TRBV30 and TRBJ1-2; D ambiguous. This CDR3 comprises 12 residues. Germline V gene sequence: CDR1 GTSNPN, CDR2 SVGIG (reference sequence). V gave up 2 bases and J gave up 2 bases, with 6 bases separating them. The CDR3 region has the DNA TGTGCCTGGAGTCAACTGAACTATGGCTACACCTTC. It codes for CAWSQLNYGYTF.

V gene TRBV5-1 combines with J gene TRBJ2-3; 7 bases match TRBD2. CDR1 is SGHRS, CDR2 YFSETQ, per germline. CDR3 size: 18 residues. Trimming at V came to 3 bases and at J to 2 bases, leaving 15 bases not matched to a gene. The DNA of the CDR3 is TGCGCCAGCAGCTCTGAAAGCCCCTCCGGGGGGAACACAGATACGCAGTATTTT. It codes for CASSSESPSGGNTDTQYF.

The V gene is TRBV5-6, the J gene TRBJ1-1, with D possibly being TRBD1 (5 bases). CDR1 and CDR2 (germline): SGHDT, YYEEEE. The CDR3 runs to 15 residues. V lost 5 bases and J lost 3, with 17 bases in between. The CDR3 DNA is TGTGCCAGCAGGTCCCCGGGGGATGTTTACACTGAAGCTTTCTTT. Its translation: CASRSPGDVYTEAFF.

The chain uses TRBV7-8 and TRBJ1-1, with D possibly matching TRBD1 (6 bases). The CDR3 runs to 14 residues. V lost 5 bases and J 9 bases, leaving 19 bases between the germline ends. Germline V gives CDR1 SGHVS, CDR2 FQNEAQ. CDR3 sequence (DNA): TGTGCCAGCAGCCCGAAAAGACAGGACGATCAAGCTTTCTTT. It is translated as CASSPKRQDDQAFF.

V usage is TRBV7-9 and J usage is TRBJ2-1; 10 bases match TRBD2. The CDR3 contains 14 residues. The germline CDR1 and CDR2 sequences are SEHNR and FQNEAQ (reference sequence). J lost 6 bases, V lost 4 bases, and 3 bases had no gene match. The CDR3 spells CASSWGTSVNEQFF. The CDR3 DNA reads as TGTGCCAGCAGCTGGGGGACTAGCGTCAATGAGCAGTTCTTC.

The rearrangement joins TRBV28 to TRBJ1-2; 9 bases fit TRBD1. The CDR3 contains 16 residues. CDR1 and CDR2 from the germline V gene are MDHEN and SYDVKM. J lost 7 bases, V lost 8 bases, and 17 bases had no gene match. CDR3 in DNA: TGTGCCAGCGAGAACAGGGGGCGCTCCGGTCTTGGTGGCTACACCTTC. This codes for CASENRGRSGLGGYTF.

This clone was recorded once. V is TRBV9 and J is TRBJ1-1, with a weak D call TRBD1 (6 bases). CDR1 and CDR2 (germline): SGDLS, YYNGEE. The V gene lost 4 bases and the J gene lost 10 bases, with 17 bases spanning the gap. The CDR3 has 13 residues. The CDR3 region is CASSSGDIPRAFF. CDR3 bases: TGTGCCAGCAGCAGTGGGGACATCCCAAGAGCTTTCTTT.

This clone appeared a few times. The rearrangement uses TRBV20-1 and TRBJ1-2; no reliable D call. V was cut by 5 bases and J by 6 bases, with 10 bases left in between. Germline V gene sequence: CDR1 DFQATT, CDR2 SNEGSKA (reference sequence). The CDR3 loop spans 11 amino acids. CDR3 nucleotides: TGCAGTGCTGAGCACGGTGATGGCTACACCTTC. This codes for CSAEHGDGYTF.

The chain is built from TRBV6-5 and TRBJ1-3; possible D gene TRBD1, 6 bases. This CDR3 is 14 amino acids long. Germline CDR1 is MNHEY and CDR2 is SVGAGI. Trimming removed 7 bases from V and 1 base from J, with 11 bases in between. Written as DNA, the CDR3 is TGTGCCAGCAAACAAAGGGGGTCTGGAAACACCATATATTTT. This gives the protein CASKQRGSGNTIYF.

This chain links TRBV27 with TRBJ2-7, with 7 bases lining up with TRBD2. Trimming at V came to 5 bases and at J to 4 bases, leaving 14 bases not matched to a gene. This CDR3 contains 16 residues. CDR1 and CDR2 from the germline V gene are MNHEY and SMNVEV (reference sequence). As DNA, the CDR3 is TGTGCCAGCAGTGGTTATTGGGGTAGCGGGCTTTACGAGCAGTACTTC. Encoded protein: CASSGYWGSGLYEQYF.

The gene calls are TRBV5-4 and TRBJ2-7, with 7 bases aligning to TRBD2. Germline V gene data show CDR1 as SGHNT and CDR2 as YYREEE (reference sequence). The V gene end was trimmed by 0 bases and the J gene end by 4 bases; junction bases not matched to a gene: 10. There are 16 residues in the CDR3. This chain's CDR3 is CASSLGGGRPQYEQYF. CDR3 bases: TGTGCCAGCAGCTTGGGCGGGGGACGACCACAATACGAGCAGTACTTC.

This sequence joins TRBV4-2 and TRBJ1-2; 8 nucleotides agree with TRBD1. The CDR3 is 16 amino acids. Germline loops: CDR1 LGHNA, CDR2 YNFKEQ. The V and J ends lost 5 bases and 8 bases, in that order; junction bases with no gene match: 16. The CDR3 reads CASSSVTLPGGEGYTF. The CDR3 bases are TGTGCCAGCAGCTCTGTCACGCTCCCAGGGGGCGAAGGCTACACCTTC.